This TCR beta chain derives from a study of Graves' ophthalmopathy and Graves' hyperthyroidism listed by TCRdb under 2018. A note on the overall study: Hyperthyroidism was considered stable if no progression to ophthalmopathy occurred within 18 months of follow-up. TCR beta repertoire signatures were used to distinguish Graves' ophthalmopathy from Graves' hyperthyroidism and to predict progression to ophthalmopathy. In roughly six hyperthyroidism patients, the T-cell repertoire of thyroid tissue was compared with the T-cell repertoire of blood. The independent validation cohort included 18 to 20 hyperthyroidism patients plus 17 patients who later progressed from hyperthyroidism to ophthalmopathy. Once sampling was done, hyperthyroidism patients were given methimazole at a starting dose of 30 mg daily, while ophthalmopathy patients were given high-dose intravenous methylprednisolone. In total, around 130 blood samples were TCR-sequenced: 40 to 45 ophthalmopathy, about 75 hyperthyroidism and approximately 17 hyperthyroidism-to-ophthalmopathy patients. To explore V-J signatures that distinguish ophthalmopathy from hyperthyroidism, a discovery set of about 99 patients was enrolled, made up of over 40 with ophthalmopathy and roughly 57 with stable hyperthyroidism. The investigation overall reported the following: Among expanded thyroid clonotypes with frequency above 0.001, most also showed up in blood, which suggests that blood repertoires may reflect the thyroid immune response. Sample size was not statistically predetermined, and group allocation was not concealed from the investigators. In cross-validation, the 13-signature model distinguished ophthalmopathy from stable hyperthyroidism with approximately 90% sensitivity and 81.08% specificity, while in the test set the corresponding values were around 79% and 71%. In validation, the model predicted ophthalmopathy progression with roughly 68% sensitivity and approximately 72% specificity; some 13 predicted patients were CT-confirmed with GO in a median of about 7.1 months.

About this clonotype: Its antigen is not yet known. No much larger clonotype is one base removed from it; base qualities were not supplied.

V and J lose 5 bases and 7 bases, and a span of 3 bases separates them. CDR1 and CDR2, looked up from the germline V gene (reference sequence), are SEHNR and FQNEAQ. Including cysteine and phenylalanine, the CDR3 has 10 amino acids. The read is trimmed to its CDR3 DNA, 30 bases read in frame from base 1. For repertoire sequencing, the TCR beta CDR3 regions were amplified from RNA transcripts. The first round was an RT-PCR using HTBI primers with the Qiagen OneStep RT-PCR kit, and this first round was followed by a second-round multiplex PCR, then size selection and purification. Sequencing of the libraries was carried out on an Illumina HiSeq2000 in paired-end mode with 100 bp reads. In the original analysis: Reads were processed with SOAPnuke, discarding reads with adapters, uncalled bases, mean Phred below 15, or no exact constant-primer or identifier match. High-quality paired reads were merged with COPE v1.2.5. Each unique nucleotide sequence was defined as a clonotype, and clonotypes were aligned to IMGT TRB V, D and J references with MiTCR v1.1. Analysis was restricted to V-J combinations with a frequency above 0.0001, which covered roughly 99% of repertoires. A TCR clonal expansion and chaos score per V-J combination was defined as the ratio of F50 clonal expansion to chaos observed in the TCRdist matrix. Features were reduced by Welch's t-statistics and random forest to around 14 V-J combinations, which fed a naive Bayes classifier. Thyroid-blood repertoire similarity was quantified with the Morisita-Horn index. TCRdb redid the processing of the public reads, applying fastp at Q25 and MiXCR, and retained in-frame beta chains. Merged by CDR3 protein, the rows form single entries marked with the most common genes and DNA. The V and J calls were not made by the authors but by TCRdb's processing. Counted in this sample were 900,000 to 1,200,000 distinct CDR3 sequences; 36% of them appeared once. The top ten clonotypes cover around 10% of the sample.

Hyperthyroidism patients were newly diagnosed, with disease duration under 2 months, and aged 18 to 65 years. Patients were excluded if they had other autoimmune diseases, uncontrolled infections, pregnancy or lactation. Clinical symptoms, serum thyroxine, TRAb, thyroid ultrasound and orbital computed tomography were used for diagnosis. Trizol reagent was used to extract the total RNA, and its quality was then checked on an Agilent 2100 Bioanalyzer. The sequence derives from an adult man with Graves' hyperthyroidism. This chain joins TRBV7-9 to TRBJ2-1, with no confident D gene call. The sample comprised peripheral blood or thyroid tissue (not recorded which). At the DNA level, the sequence is TGTGCCAGCAGCAGGAATGAGCAGTTCTTC. It codes for CASSRNEQFF. Reference TRBV7-9 and TRBJ2-1 proteins supply the regions before and after the CDR3; the full variable domain is: DTGVSQNPRHKITKRGQNVTFRCDPISEHNRLYWYRQTLGQGPEFLTYFQNEAQLEKSRLLSDRFSAERPKGSFSTLEIQRTEQGDSAMYLCASSRNEQFFGPGTRLTVL.